The 25 T cell receptor beta chains listed next were all sequenced from one sample in a study of T cells in Graves' hyperthyroidism and ophthalmopathy. From RNA transcripts, TCR beta CDR3 regions were amplified. The study used the HTBI primer set for a first-round RT-PCR of the TCR CDR3. TCRdb analysed the multiplex PCR reads with MiXCR anew, one entry per CDR3 protein. Of approximately 400,000 distinct CDR3 sequences listed, 15% to 19% are singletons. The sequenced sample consisted of blood. Source of these receptors: a woman younger than 35 with Graves' hyperthyroidism that later progressed to Graves' ophthalmopathy.

This clonotype came up many times. The chain uses TRBV12-3 or TRBV12-4 and TRBJ2-5; TRBD2 agrees at 11 bases. This CDR3 contains 15 residues. The V gene end was trimmed by 6 bases and the J gene end by 5 bases; junction bases not matched to a gene: 8. CDR3 region: CASRLAGGGLETQYF. CDR3 in DNA: TGTGCCAGCAGGCTAGCGGGAGGAGGCTTGGAGACCCAGTACTTC.

In its sample, this clonotype was seen many times. CDR3 in amino acids: CASSYSRVRRDTEAFF. CDR3 in DNA: TGTGCCAGCAGTTACTCCAGGGTTAGAAGGGACACTGAAGCTTTCTTT. The chain employs TRBV6-2 or TRBV6-3 and TRBJ1-1, with a tentative D call TRBD1 (5 bases). Germline loops: CDR1 MNHEY, CDR2 SVGEGT. Trimming cost V 0 bases and J 3 bases, with 14 bases left between them. CDR3 length: 16 amino acids.

J is TRBJ2-5 and V is TRBV12-3 or TRBV12-4; 7 bases agree with TRBD1. J gave up 4 bases and V 3 bases, and 8 bases lay outside the gene matches. This CDR3 has 15 amino acids. CDR3 protein: CASSFQGSGGETQYF. The CDR3 nucleotides are TGTGCCAGCAGTTTTCAGGGCTCAGGGGGAGAGACCCAGTACTTC.

In its sample, this clonotype was seen many times. This chain connects TRBV6-1 to TRBJ1-1; D is possibly TRBD1 (6 bases). Germline V gene data show CDR1 as MNHNS and CDR2 as SASEGT. V was clipped by 5 bases and J by 6 bases, with 16 bases between them. The CDR3 extends over 14 amino acids. This CDR3 reads CASSQVRTVPEAFF. Written as DNA, the CDR3 is TGTGCCAGCAGTCAAGTTAGGACAGTCCCTGAAGCTTTCTTT.

Of note for this clonotype: The germline gene is not matched at one end of the junction; a read error may be the cause. V and J are TRBV7-9 and TRBJ1-2; possible D gene TRBD1, 6 bases. This CDR3 has 15 amino acids. Germline V gives CDR1 SEHNR, CDR2 FQNEAQ (reference sequence). The CDR3 loop is CTSSLGGYGGNGYTF. The DNA of the CDR3 is TGTACCAGCAGCTTGGGTGGGTACGGGGGCAATGGCTACACCTTC.

In this sample, this clonotype turned up many times. The DNA of the CDR3 is TGTGCCAGCAGTTTATCGGGGTCTCTCTCAGAGCAGTACTTC. This codes for CASSLSGSLSEQYF. The J gene is TRBJ2-7, the V gene TRBV27; no definite D call. V gave up 0 bases and J gave up 7 bases, with 13 bases separating them. The CDR3 loop spans 14 amino acids. CDR1 is MNHEY and CDR2 is SMNVEV in the germline V gene (reference sequence).

This clonotype was seen a handful of times. The J gene is TRBJ2-7, the V gene TRBV29-1; the D gene is possibly TRBD1 (5 bases). The CDR3 totals 13 residues. The V end lost 6 bases, the J end lost 3 bases, and 15 bases lay between the germline ends. CDR1 and CDR2 (germline): SQVTM, ANQGSEA. The CDR3 coding sequence is TGCAGCGTCGCCAGGGATTTGGGCTACGAGCAGTACTTC. It encodes CSVARDLGYEQYF.

A few counts support this clonotype. The rearrangement uses TRBV6-5 and TRBJ1-5; a possible D gene is TRBD1 (5 bases). Trimming removed 2 bases at V and 1 base at J, with 6 bases between. In germline, CDR1 is MNHEY, CDR2 SVGAGI. The CDR3 has 14 amino acids. The CDR3 loop reads CASSYAGSNQPQHF. CDR3 in DNA: TGTGCCAGCAGTTACGCAGGGAGCAATCAGCCCCAGCATTTT.

This clonotype was observed many times. The chain combines TRBV2 with TRBJ2-7; 7 positions match TRBD1. The ends lost 4 bases at V and 3 bases at J; junction bases unmatched: 3. The germline CDR1 and CDR2 sequences are SNHLY and FYNNEI. The CDR3 covers 13 residues. The CDR3 nucleotides are TGTGCCAGCAGTGGGGGACAGAGCTACGAGCAGTACTTC. Translated, it gives CASSGGQSYEQYF.

This clonotype has more than one count but fewer than ten. The V gene is TRBV29-1, the J gene TRBJ2-3; D might be TRBD1 (5 bases). Germline CDR1 and CDR2: SQVTM and ANQGSEA. There are 12 residues in the CDR3. Trimming removed 6 bases at V and 8 bases at J, with 15 bases between. CDR3 DNA: TGCAGCGTAGTTACACCTCAGGGTACGCAGTATTTT. Residues: CSVVTPQGTQYF.

In its sample, this clonotype was seen many times. The genes are TRBV9 and TRBJ2-5, with D perhaps matching TRBD1 or TRBD2 (5 bases each). V was trimmed by 0 bases and J by 5 bases, leaving 11 bases between them. Germline V lookup: CDR1 SGDLS, CDR2 YYNGEE. The CDR3 has 14 residues. Here the CDR3 reads CASSVGTGAETQYF. The CDR3 DNA follows: TGTGCCAGCAGCGTAGGGACCGGGGCGGAGACCCAGTACTTC.

Many counts were recorded for this clonotype. This sequence joins TRBV28 and TRBJ1-5, with D perhaps TRBD1 (5 bases). This CDR3 is 14 amino acids long. The germline gives CDR1 MDHEN, CDR2 SYDVKM. Trimming removed 6 bases from V and 7 bases from J, with 16 bases in between. The CDR3 nucleotides are TGTGCCAGCAGAGGCGGAGGGGAATGGCAGCCCCAGCATTTT. It translates to CASRGGGEWQPQHF.

This clonotype was counted only a few times. This sequence joins TRBV2 and TRBJ2-5; a possible D gene is TRBD2 (5 bases). CDR1 is SNHLY, CDR2 FYNNEI, per germline. Trimming stripped 9 bases from V and 12 bases from J, with 14 bases between. The CDR3 has 10 residues. The CDR3 region is CASGSDREYF. The CDR3 bases are TGTGCCAGTGGGAGTGATAGGGAGTACTTC.

In the case of this clonotype: Since a much larger clone is just one base distant, this may be a read error. The J gene is TRBJ2-3, the V gene TRBV7-2; D remains unclear. CDR1 SGHTA and CDR2 FQGNSA come from the germline V gene. This CDR3 has 12 residues. The DNA of the CDR3 is TGTGCCAGCGGCTTCAATAAGAATACGCAGTATTTT. Its protein is CASGFNKNTQYF.

This clonotype was counted at least ten times. The chain links TRBV4-1 to TRBJ1-1, with TRBD1 as a possible D gene (5 bases). The germline V gene has CDR1 MGHRA and CDR2 YSYEKL. V was shortened by 1 base and J by 3 bases, with 9 bases between the two germline ends. The CDR3 length is 14 residues. CDR3 nucleotide sequence: TGCGCCAGCAGCCAAGGAAGGGGCGACACTGAAGCTTTCTTT. It is translated as CASSQGRGDTEAFF.

This clonotype has a count of ten or more. V gene TRBV28 combines with J gene TRBJ2-3; TRBD2 matches 11 bases. V lost 3 bases to trimming and J lost 2 bases; unmatched junction nucleotides: 4. In germline, CDR1 is MDHEN, CDR2 SYDVKM. The CDR3 has 16 residues. The CDR3 nucleotides are TGTGCCAGCAGTTTGGGGACTAGCGGCCTCACAGATACGCAGTATTTT. It translates to CASSLGTSGLTDTQYF.

This clonotype was detected ten times or more. V usage is TRBV5-8 and J usage is TRBJ2-7, with D unclear. Looked up from germline, CDR1 is SGHTS and CDR2 is YDEGEE. V lost 5 bases to trimming and J lost 2 bases, with 20 bases between them. This CDR3 comprises 16 residues. DNA of the CDR3: TGTGCCAGCAGTCCTTCGCGACCCCAGGCCACCTACGAGCAGTACTTC. Its translation is CASSPSRPQATYEQYF.

The chain recombines TRBV4-1 with TRBJ2-1; 8 nucleotides line up with TRBD2. Germline CDR1 is MGHRA and CDR2 is YSYEKL. There are 15 residues in the CDR3. The J segment lost 7 bases and the V segment lost 6 bases, leaving 11 bases of the junction unmatched. The chain's CDR3 is CASSHTSGSLNEQFF. The DNA for the CDR3 is TGCGCCAGCAGTCACACTAGCGGATCTTTGAATGAGCAGTTCTTC.

This clonotype appeared many times. The V gene is TRBV29-1, the J gene TRBJ1-1; D is uncertain. V lost 7 bases and J 0 bases, leaving 12 bases between the germline ends. In germline, CDR1 is SQVTM, CDR2 ANQGSEA. The CDR3 spans 13 residues. The DNA of the CDR3 is TGCAGCGCAAACGGCCGTATGAACACTGAAGCTTTCTTT. Protein product: CSANGRMNTEAFF. Complete variable domain (other parts from reference TRBV29-1 and TRBJ1-1): SAVISQKPSRDICQRGTSLTIQCQVDSQVTMMFWYRQQPGQSLTLIATANQGSEATYESGFVIDKFPISRPNLTFSTLTVSNMSPEDSSIYLCSANGRMNTEAFFGQGTRLTVV.

This clonotype was detected only a few times. This sequence joins TRBV3-1 and TRBJ2-5, with D possibly TRBD1 on 5 matching bases. V lost 1 base, J lost 11 bases, and 14 bases lay in between. This CDR3 spans 13 amino acids. Per the germline V gene, CDR1 is LGHDT and CDR2 is YNNKEL (reference sequence). This CDR3 is CASSQVPKQGQYF. The CDR3 bases are TGTGCCAGCAGCCAAGTTCCGAAGCAGGGACAGTACTTC.

Only a few counts were recorded for this clonotype. The rearrangement links TRBV20-1 to TRBJ2-7, with unresolved D. CDR1 and CDR2 from the germline V gene are DFQATT and SNEGSKA (reference sequence). V was cut by 3 bases and J by 3 bases, with 12 bases left in between. This CDR3 has 13 amino acids. The CDR3 coding sequence is TGCAGTGCTAGTAGACGACACCTCTACGAGCAGTACTTC. Its translation is CSASRRHLYEQYF.

This clonotype has a count of ten or more. The chain recombines TRBV2 with TRBJ2-2; TRBD1 matches 7 bases. CDR3 length equals 18 residues. The V gene's germline CDR1 is SNHLY and CDR2 FYNNEI. J was trimmed by 4 bases and V by 0 bases; bases with no gene match: 11. The CDR3 DNA reads TGTGCCAGCAGTGAAGCCCCTCCGACAGGGATCACCACCGGGGAGCTGTTTTTT. It yields the protein CASSEAPPTGITTGELFF.

This clonotype was observed a few times. The chain carries TRBV5-1 and TRBJ2-3, with 8 bases identical to TRBD2. The CDR3 covers 17 residues. The germline V gene encodes CDR1 SGHRS and CDR2 YFSETQ. V was clipped by 4 bases and J by 2 bases; unmatched bases: 12. In DNA, the CDR3 is TGCGCCAGCAGCCTTCTTGGAGCGGGAGCCGCCACAGATACGCAGTATTTT. Residues: CASSLLGAGAATDTQYF.

V and J are TRBV27 and TRBJ1-6; unclear D gene. With 6 bases removed from V and 4 bases from J, the gap between germline ends came to 16 bases. The CDR3 is 16 amino acids. Germline V gives CDR1 MNHEY, CDR2 SMNVEV (reference sequence). The CDR3 bases are TGTGCCAGCAGCCTGAGGGCCACCCATTATAATTCACCCCTCCACTTT. Amino acid sequence: CASSLRATHYNSPLHF.

This clonotype was observed at least ten times. The J gene is TRBJ2-2, the V gene TRBV12-3 or TRBV12-4, with 8 bases fitting TRBD2. Trimming removed 6 bases from V and 8 bases from J; junction bases left unmatched: 2. The CDR3 has 12 amino acids. The CDR3 coding sequence is TGTGCCAGCAGCGGACTAGCTGGGGAGCTGTTTTTT. This translates into CASSGLAGELFF.